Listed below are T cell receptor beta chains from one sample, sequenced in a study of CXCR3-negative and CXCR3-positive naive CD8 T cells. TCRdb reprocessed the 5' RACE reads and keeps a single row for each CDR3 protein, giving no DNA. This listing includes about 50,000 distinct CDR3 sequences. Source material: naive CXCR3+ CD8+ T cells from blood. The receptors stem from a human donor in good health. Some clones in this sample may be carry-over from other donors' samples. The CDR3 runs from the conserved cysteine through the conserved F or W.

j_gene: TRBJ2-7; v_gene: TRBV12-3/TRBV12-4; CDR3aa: CASSWRDRGREQYF
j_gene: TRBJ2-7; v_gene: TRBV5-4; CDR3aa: CASSDGTGGAPLVEQYF
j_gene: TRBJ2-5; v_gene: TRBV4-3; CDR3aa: CASSQAWGGAETQYF
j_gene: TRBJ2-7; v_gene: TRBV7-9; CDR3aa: CASDPGQTTYEQYF
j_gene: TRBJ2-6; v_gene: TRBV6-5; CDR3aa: CASSYMDFSGANVLTF
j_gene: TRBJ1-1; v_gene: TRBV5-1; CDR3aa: CASSLEGGGMAFF
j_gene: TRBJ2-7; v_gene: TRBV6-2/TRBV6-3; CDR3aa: CASSYSLSTDGRYF
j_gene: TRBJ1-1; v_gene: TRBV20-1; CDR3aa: CSARVPSSSPFTEAFF
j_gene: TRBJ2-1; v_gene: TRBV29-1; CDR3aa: CSAVQGVYNEQFF
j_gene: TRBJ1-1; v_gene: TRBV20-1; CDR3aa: CSARRGNADTEAFF
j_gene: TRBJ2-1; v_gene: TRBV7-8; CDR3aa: CASSSPTSGGADFNEQFF
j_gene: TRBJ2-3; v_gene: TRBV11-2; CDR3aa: CASSLAQGPADTQYF
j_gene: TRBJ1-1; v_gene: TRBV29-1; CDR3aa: CSVEGGMAPNTEAFF
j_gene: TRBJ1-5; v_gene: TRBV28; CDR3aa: CASSLSANQPQHF
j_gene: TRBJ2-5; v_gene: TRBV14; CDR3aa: CASSQDLRGQWETQYF
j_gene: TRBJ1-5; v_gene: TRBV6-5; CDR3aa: CASARGTGDNQPQHF
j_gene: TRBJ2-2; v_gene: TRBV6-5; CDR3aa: CASSPTGALNTGELFF
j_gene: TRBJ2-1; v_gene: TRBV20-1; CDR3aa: CSAYDRYDVHEQFF
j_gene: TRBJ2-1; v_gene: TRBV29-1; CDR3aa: CSQGDVYNEQFF
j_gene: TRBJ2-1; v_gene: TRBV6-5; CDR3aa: CATAFNSVHNEQFF
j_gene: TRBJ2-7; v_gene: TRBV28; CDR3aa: CASSLGTGKQQYF
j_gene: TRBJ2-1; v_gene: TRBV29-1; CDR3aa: CSVETSRGEQFF
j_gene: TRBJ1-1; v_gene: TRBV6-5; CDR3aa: CASRSQGNTEAFF
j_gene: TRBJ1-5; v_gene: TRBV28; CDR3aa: CASSFFAGENQPQHF
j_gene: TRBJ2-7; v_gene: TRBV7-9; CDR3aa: CASSSPGTAYEQYF
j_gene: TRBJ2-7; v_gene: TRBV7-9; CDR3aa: CASSLAQEPYFPLYEQYF
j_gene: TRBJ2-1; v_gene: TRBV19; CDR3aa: CASSIYSVGPYNEQFF
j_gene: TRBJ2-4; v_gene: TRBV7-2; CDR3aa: CASSPGGAGSKNIQYF
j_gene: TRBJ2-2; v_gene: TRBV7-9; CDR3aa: CASSRPGTGFGNTGELFF
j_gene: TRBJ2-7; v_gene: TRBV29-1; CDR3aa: CSVVWDRSPYEQYF
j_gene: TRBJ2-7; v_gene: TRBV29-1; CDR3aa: CSVEGLDDSYEQYF
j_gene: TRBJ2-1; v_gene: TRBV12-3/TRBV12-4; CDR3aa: CASRNPDSGEQFF
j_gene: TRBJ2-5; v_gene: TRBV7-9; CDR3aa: CASSLTGQRTQETQYF
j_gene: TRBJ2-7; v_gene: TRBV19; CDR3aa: CASTPTGYSYEQYF
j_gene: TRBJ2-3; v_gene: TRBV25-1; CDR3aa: CASSESIGGRKDTQYF
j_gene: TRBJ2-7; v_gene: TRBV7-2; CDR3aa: CASSPFGGADEQYF
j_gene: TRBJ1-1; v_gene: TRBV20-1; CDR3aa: CSATDRENTEAFF
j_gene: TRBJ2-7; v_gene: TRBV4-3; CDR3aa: CASSDGWGRDYEQYF
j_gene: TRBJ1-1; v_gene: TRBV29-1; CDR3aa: CSVIIPRGGTEAFF
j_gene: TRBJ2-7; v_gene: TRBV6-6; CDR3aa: CASSVGAPQGSYEQYF
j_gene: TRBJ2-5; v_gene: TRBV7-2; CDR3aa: CASSSTSGQETQYF
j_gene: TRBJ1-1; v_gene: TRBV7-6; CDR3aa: CASRPGTGGWDTEAFF
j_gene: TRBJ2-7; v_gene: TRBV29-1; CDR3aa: CSVPSGALSYEQYF
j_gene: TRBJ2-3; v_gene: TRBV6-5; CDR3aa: CASRKSGGAFDTQYF
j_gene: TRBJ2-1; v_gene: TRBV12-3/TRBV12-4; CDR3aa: CASRSGVGYGRNEQFF
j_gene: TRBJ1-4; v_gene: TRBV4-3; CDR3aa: CASSPGRGAGEKLFF
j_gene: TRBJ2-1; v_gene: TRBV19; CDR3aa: CASSIAGLGNEQFF
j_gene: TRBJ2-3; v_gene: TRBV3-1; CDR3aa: CASSQVAGDTQYF
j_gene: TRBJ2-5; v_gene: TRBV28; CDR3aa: CASSPRGTGYLQETQYF
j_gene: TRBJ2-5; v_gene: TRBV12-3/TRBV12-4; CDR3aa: CASSAYRGFQETQYF
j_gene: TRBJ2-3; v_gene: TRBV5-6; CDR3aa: CASSFTSNTDTQYF
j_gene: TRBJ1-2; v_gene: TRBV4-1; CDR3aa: CASSQDYGARVGGYTF
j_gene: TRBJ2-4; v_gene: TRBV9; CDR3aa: CASSPSPLAKNIQYF
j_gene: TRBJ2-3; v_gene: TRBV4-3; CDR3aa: CASSKSGTSGYTDTQYF
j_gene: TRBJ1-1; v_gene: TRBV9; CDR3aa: CASSPNRGDTEAFF
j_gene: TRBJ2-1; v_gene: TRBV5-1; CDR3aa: CASRPASGGINEQFF
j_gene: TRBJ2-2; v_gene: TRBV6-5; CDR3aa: CASSYSVGPDTGELFF